Each of the 10 T cell receptor beta chains below was sequenced from the same sample in a study of a mutant IDH1 vaccine in newly diagnosed glioma (dated by TCRdb to the early 2020s). Explained via the paper, the time point label denotes: week 11, during vaccination. Each vaccine dose was 300 ug of a 20-mer mutant IDH1 peptide in Montanide, given subcutaneously with topical imiquimod. No antigen has been assigned to these receptors. Libraries were built with the immunoSEQ multiplex PCR assay. Here the immuneACCESS table is served through TCRdb, limited to in-frame sequences with V and J called. Missing clones are a known gap in these copies; in checked studies unresolved V genes cover under half, and the rest lacks a known reason. The sample has around 100,000 clones on record, roughly 90% of them singletons. 0.61% of the sample lies in the top ten. The sample here was PBMCs, taken from a glioma patient whose treatment included an IDH1 peptide vaccine. These receptors came from a woman in her forties or fifties with glioma.

The V gene is TRBV6-1, the J gene TRBJ2-2, with D perhaps given as TRBD1 or TRBD2 (5 bases each). The CDR3 covers 15 residues. Germline values: CDR1 MNHNS, CDR2 SASEGT. V gave up 6 bases and J gave up 4 bases, with 15 bases separating them. The CDR3 region is CASSPGRRPTGELFF. The CDR3 coding sequence is TGTGCCAGCAGCCCGGGACGGCGACCCACCGGGGAGCTGTTTTTT.

This chain connects TRBV29-1 to TRBJ1-1; 8 bases line up with TRBD1. Germline lookup yields CDR1 SQVTM and CDR2 ANQGSEA. V trimming: 7 bases; J trimming: 5 bases; junction bases outside the gene matches: 9. The CDR3 totals 13 residues. The CDR3 DNA is TGCAGCGCAACTGGACAGGGCAGGACTGAAGCTTTCTTT. It codes for CSATGQGRTEAFF.

The chain couples TRBV30 to TRBJ2-5; 8 bases agree with TRBD2. CDR3 length equals 14 residues. CDR1 and CDR2 (germline): GTSNPN, SVGIG (reference sequence). V lost 1 base, J lost 5 bases, and 6 bases stayed unmatched. The CDR3 coding sequence is TGTGCCTGGAGTGCTCTTGGCGGGAGGGAGACCCAGTACTTC. Translating it yields CAWSALGGRETQYF.

J is TRBJ2-6 and V is TRBV5-1, with D perhaps matching TRBD1 or TRBD2 (6 bases each). The CDR3 extends over 17 amino acids. V shed 0 bases and J shed 4 bases, with 14 bases lying between them. Germline V gene data show CDR1 as SGHRS and CDR2 as YFSETQ. DNA of the CDR3: TGCGCCAGCAGCTTGGTAGCCTCGGGGGCGGGGGCCAACGTCCTGACTTTC. It is translated as CASSLVASGAGANVLTF.

V usage is TRBV19 and J usage is TRBJ1-1, with D perhaps TRBD1 (6 bases). This CDR3 spans 13 amino acids. CDR1 and CDR2 from the germline V gene are LNHDA and SQIVND (reference sequence). V lost 7 bases and J 2 bases, leaving 11 bases between the germline ends. This CDR3 reads CASTDRPNTEAFF. The CDR3, as DNA: TGTGCCAGTACGGACAGACCTAACACTGAAGCTTTCTTT.

A word on this clone: The junction departs from the called germline gene at one end, perhaps through a read error. The J gene is TRBJ2-5, the V gene TRBV29-1, with TRBD1 as a possible D gene (5 bases). The CDR3 runs to 11 residues. Germline lookup yields CDR1 SQVTM and CDR2 ANQGSEA. Here the CDR3 DNA reads TGCAGCGTTGAAGAAGGGCGACAGTGGGACTTC. It yields the protein CSVEEGRQWDF.

The genes are TRBV6-7 and TRBJ1-5; unclear D gene. TRBV6-7 belongs to the ORF category, with a function that is uncertain. The CDR3 is 15 amino acids. Trimming shortened V by 2 bases and J by 2 bases, and 10 bases separated the two germline ends. The CDR3 DNA reads TGTGCCAGCAGTTACCTGCGAAGGGGCAATCAGCCCCAGCATTTT. This translates into CASSYLRRGNQPQHF.

This chain connects TRBV5-1 to TRBJ2-7, with 7 bases aligning to TRBD2. Germline CDR1 and CDR2: SGHRS and YFSETQ. CDR3 length: 16 residues. Trimming removed 0 bases from V and 2 bases from J; junction bases left unmatched: 8. In DNA, the CDR3 is TGCGCCAGCAGCTTGGGCCGGCGGGAGACAACCTACGAGCAGTACTTC. This translates into CASSLGRRETTYEQYF.

The CDR3: CAWSVSGSGDQPQHF. The CDR3 region has the DNA TGTGCCTGGAGTGTAAGTGGGTCAGGCGATCAGCCCCAGCATTTT. V gene TRBV30 combines with J gene TRBJ1-5; D is undetermined. CDR1 and CDR2 (germline): GTSNPN, SVGIG (reference sequence). The V end lost 0 bases, the J end lost 5 bases, and 14 bases lay between the germline ends. This CDR3 is built from 15 residues.

The rearrangement links TRBV28 to TRBJ2-6; unclear D gene. With 4 bases removed from V and 4 bases from J, the gap between germline ends came to 5 bases. This CDR3 comprises 13 residues. The germline CDR1 and CDR2 sequences are MDHEN and SYDVKM. DNA for the CDR3: TGTGCCAGCAGTTCTCCCGGGGCCAACGTCCTGACTTTC. Translation: CASSSPGANVLTF.